A single T cell receptor beta chain is shown here with its context. Antigen unknown. Together with a sample-barcoded 5' primer, a J-beta primer mix was included in a second PCR lasting roughly 6 to 12 cycles. TCRdb recomputed calls from the 5' RACE reads with MiXCR, one row per CDR3 protein. The profile shows approximately 600,000 distinct CDR3 sequences, under 70% of them singletons. The data were obtained in a study of blood T cells in healthy people across ages. Whole-study results and caveats: With unsorted PBMCs, a conclusive comparison of naive versus antigen-experienced cells was not possible. No one knew whether donors had CMV, which possibly confounded expanded clonotype changes.

The germline gives CDR1 LGHDT, CDR2 YNNKEL (reference sequence). With 0 bases clipped from V and 8 bases from J, the junction kept 4 bases outside the gene matches. The CDR3 contains 14 residues. V and J are TRBV3-1 and TRBJ1-2, with TRBD1 identical over 9 bases. The clonotype comes from a man between 60 and 75 years old in good health. Sequenced: blood. The CDR3: CASSQDGTGQGYTF. The CDR3 nucleotides are TGTGCCAGCAGCCAAGATGGGACAGGGCAAGGCTACACCTTC.